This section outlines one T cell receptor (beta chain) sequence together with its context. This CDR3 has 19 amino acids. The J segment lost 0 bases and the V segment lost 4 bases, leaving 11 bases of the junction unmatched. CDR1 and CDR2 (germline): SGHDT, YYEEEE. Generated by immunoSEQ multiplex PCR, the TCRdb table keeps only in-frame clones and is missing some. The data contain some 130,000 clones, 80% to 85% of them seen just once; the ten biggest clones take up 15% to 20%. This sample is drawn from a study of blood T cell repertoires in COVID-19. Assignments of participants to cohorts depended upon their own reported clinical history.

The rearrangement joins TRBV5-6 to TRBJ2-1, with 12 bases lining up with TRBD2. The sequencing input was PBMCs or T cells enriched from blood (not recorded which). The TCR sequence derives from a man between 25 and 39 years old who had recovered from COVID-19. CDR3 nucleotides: TGTGCCAGCAGCCGACGGACTAGCGGGATCACCTCCTCCTACAATGAGCAGTTCTTC. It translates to CASSRRTSGITSSYNEQFF.